Below, 4 T cell receptor beta chains from the same sample are listed, as sequenced in a study of tumor-infiltrating lymphocytes in primary liver carcinoma. The input was 400 to 500 ng total RNA; TCR beta cDNA was made from it with a constant-region primer. Three nested multiplex PCR rounds, a slightly modified ARM-PCR method, built the TCR beta libraries. Amplification in the first two PCR rounds was performed using TRBV1-TRBV30 forward primers and a C-beta reverse primer for 10 cycles each. TCRdb redid the calling of the multiplex PCR reads with MiXCR, one entry per CDR3 protein. Of around 81,000 distinct CDR3 sequences in the sample, 71% are singletons; the top ten hold roughly 13%. Co-extraction yielded RNA and DNA from around 18-30 mg of unsorted bulk tissue. The source material was liver tumor tissue from sampling region 4. Subset specified: tumor region T4, right-lateral pole. These receptors were taken from a woman in her fifties or sixties with primary liver carcinoma and hepatitis B virus infection.

Concerning this clonotype: The junction and the germline gene differ at one end; a read error may be behind it. This chain connects TRBV11-2 to TRBJ1-2; perhaps TRBD1 as D (5 bases). Germline CDR1 reads SGHAT; CDR2 reads FQNNGV. This CDR3 region has 17 residues. This CDR3 reads CASGLDPIRVLRYGYTF. Written as DNA, the CDR3 is TGTGCCAGCGGCTTAGATCCGATCAGGGTGTTGCGCTATGGCTACACCTTC.

With respect to this clonotype: One end of the junction varies from germline; a read error may be responsible. The rearrangement uses TRBV7-8 and TRBJ2-6, with a possible D match to TRBD1 (5 bases). The CDR3 contains 17 residues. Germline CDR1 and CDR2: SGHVS and FQNEAQ. In DNA, the CDR3 is TGTGCCAACAGCATGGCTACGCCAAGACAGGGGGCCAACGTCCTGACTTTC. As protein: CANSMATPRQGANVLTF.

This clonotype has only one observation. The V gene is TRBV6-6, the J gene TRBJ1-5; perhaps TRBD1 as D (6 bases). This CDR3 contains 15 residues. V was clipped by 10 bases and J by 6 bases, with 22 bases between them. Germline CDR1 is MNHNY and CDR2 is SVGAGI (reference sequence). CDR3 nucleotide sequence: TGTGCCATCCTCGACAGGCCCTTGGGCAGTCAGCCCCAGCATTTT. Translated: CAILDRPLGSQPQHF.

The chain employs TRBV5-6 and TRBJ2-1, with D maybe TRBD2 (6 bases). The CDR3 consists of 17 residues. CDR1 is SGHDT and CDR2 is YYEEEE in the germline V gene. V dropped 7 bases and J dropped 9 bases, with 29 bases sitting between them. The CDR3 reads CASEDASERTDWGEQFF. The CDR3 DNA sequence: TGTGCCAGCGAAGACGCTAGCGAGAGGACGGATTGGGGTGAGCAGTTCTTC.